This TCR beta chain was sequenced in a study of shared clonotypes between healthy human individuals. Study information: Per donor, three plates held CD4 naive cells, three held CD4 memory, two held CD8 naive and one held CD8 memory.

The table lists this clone with a count of one. V lost 7 bases and J lost 4, with 26 bases in between. Per germline, CDR1 SQVTM and CDR2 ANQGSEA. CDR3 length: 17 residues. Per the original data handling: From ImmunoSEQ came sequences covering only the junction and carrying no quality scores, so filtering differed. Clones were sequenced by immunoSEQ multiplex PCR, and TCRdb holds only the in-frame ones, with some missing. The DNA gave D and trimming, while V, J and clone size come from that table. The sample consists of about 2.3 million clones, more than 85% of them appearing once. The receptor comes from a man aged 18 to 35 in good health. Some clones in this sample may be carry-over from other donors' samples. The sample consisted of naive CD4+ T cells from PBMCs. Subset meaning: CD45RA+ positively selected. The chain carries TRBV29-1 and TRBJ1-3; tentatively, D is TRBD1 (5 bases). The CDR3 DNA reads as TGCAGCGGCCTACTCGTAGGGGCGGCGGTGGGGGGAAACACCATATATTTT. Translated: CSGLLVGAAVGGNTIYF.